Listed below are T cell receptor beta chains from one sample, sequenced in a study of CD8+ T cells in alopecia areata. Produced via immunoSEQ multiplex PCR; TCRdb's table is partial and in-frame only. Among roughly 60,000 clones listed, 44% were seen once. The sample taken for sequencing was NKG2D-low CD8+ T cells sorted from blood. These receptors all come from a human donor with alopecia areata. The CDR3 runs from the conserved cysteine through the conserved F or W. Each record gives: J gene, clone size, V gene, CDR3 length, D gene, CDR3 DNA, CDR3 protein. A D gene is named only where the DNA matches it firmly. A clone size is listed for some rows: how often the clone was seen (once, few, many), or a class if it is expanded.

>TRBJ2-7|few|TRBV28|13|TRBD2
TGTGCCAGCAGTTTAGCGGGAGCGGACGAGCAGTACTTC
CASSLAGADEQYF
>TRBJ2-1|-|TRBV27|14|TRBD2
TGTGCCAGCAAAACTAGCGGGCGTTACAATGAGCAGTTCTTC
CASKTSGRYNEQFF
>TRBJ2-7|-|TRBV7-3|13|-
TGTGCCAGCAGCCCAGGACTCCTCTACGAGCAGTACTTC
CASSPGLLYEQYF
>TRBJ1-1|few|TRBV7-9|16|TRBD1
TGTGCCAGCAGCCCCCGGACAGGCGGATTGAACACTGAAGCTTTCTTT
CASSPRTGGLNTEAFF
>TRBJ1-1|-|TRBV9|18|TRBD1
TGTGCCAGCAGCGCCGGACAGGGAAGGGGGCCAAGGAACACTGAAGCTTTCTTT
CASSAGQGRGPRNTEAFF
>TRBJ2-1|few|TRBV28|13|TRBD2
TGTGCCAGCAGTCCCTTAGTCGCGGGGGGGCAGTTCTTC
CASSPLVAGGQFF
>TRBJ2-5|-|TRBV7-9|14|TRBD1
TGTGCCAGCATCGCGACAGGGGAACGGGAGACCCAGTACTTC
CASIATGERETQYF
>TRBJ2-2|few|TRBV18|11|-
TGTGCCAGCCCAAGCGCCGGGGAGCTGTTTTTT
CASPSAGELFF
>TRBJ2-1|-|TRBV7-2|15|-
TGTGCCAGCAGCTTAAGGGAGCGCGGTTACAATGAGCAGTTCTTC
CASSLRERGYNEQFF
>TRBJ1-1|few|TRBV27|14|-
TGTGCCAGCAGTTGGACCGGGGTGAACACTGAAGCTTTCTTT
CASSWTGVNTEAFF
>TRBJ2-1|-|TRBV4-1|16|-
TGCGCCAGCAGCCAAGTTGCCCTAGCGTCGCAGAATGAGCAGTTCTTC
CASSQVALASQNEQFF
>TRBJ1-2|-|TRBV7-9|12|-
TGTGCCAGCAGCTCTGGGATCTATGGCTACACCTTC
CASSSGIYGYTF
>TRBJ2-1|-|TRBV27|13|-
TGTGCCAGCAGTTTCGGTTTCTACAATGAGCAGTTCTTC
CASSFGFYNEQFF
>TRBJ1-1|-|TRBV7-6|15|-
TGTGCCAGCAGCTTTGCCCCTTCGCTGAACACTGAAGCTTTCTTT
CASSFAPSLNTEAFF
>TRBJ2-7|few|TRBV7-9|14|-
TGTGCCAGCAGTGACCAAGACTTCGGCCTCGAGCAGTACTTC
CASSDQDFGLEQYF
>TRBJ2-1|-|TRBV6-1|11|-
TGTGCCAGCAGATTCTCTAGCGAGCAGTTCTTC
CASRFSSEQFF
>TRBJ1-1|-|TRBV7-9|14|-
TGTGCCAGCAGCGAGGTTCAGGGTAAAACTGAAGCTTTCTTT
CASSEVQGKTEAFF
>TRBJ2-2|-|TRBV2|16|-
TGTGCCAGCACCGCGGGTGGGCAGGAGAACACCGGGGAGCTGTTTTTT
CASTAGGQENTGELFF
>TRBJ2-5|-|TRBV20-1|11|-
TGCAGTGCCGACAAGCAAGAGACCCAGTACTTC
CSADKQETQYF
>TRBJ2-2|once|TRBV27|13|-
TGTGCCAGCAGATCCAGGGGAATCGGGGAGCTGTTTTTT
CASRSRGIGELFF
>TRBJ2-2|-|TRBV15|14|-
TGTGCCAGCAGGGACCTCCCTGAATCCGGGGAGCTGTTTTTT
CASRDLPESGELFF
>TRBJ2-4|-|TRBV19|16|TRBD1
TGTGCCAGTAGTATAGTGGGACAGGCCGTCAAAAACATTCAGTACTTC
CASSIVGQAVKNIQYF
>TRBJ1-5|few|TRBV28|15|-
TGTGCCAGCAGGTCCGGACCAACTCGGATCCAGCCCCAGCATTTT
CASRSGPTRIQPQHF
>TRBJ2-1|-|TRBV30|11|-
TGTGCCTCGTCAGACCTCAATGAGCAGTTCTTC
CASSDLNEQFF
>TRBJ2-4|-|TRBV5-6|13|-
TGTGCCAGCAGCCTCGGGACAATGCACATTCAGTACTTC
CASSLGTMHIQYF
>TRBJ2-7|-|TRBV7-2|11|-
TGTGCCAGCAGCTCCGCCTACGAGCAGTACTTC
CASSSAYEQYF
>TRBJ1-2|-|TRBV11-3|16|TRBD1
TGTGCCAGCAGCTTGGGACAGGGCGTTAAGAACTATGGCTACACCTTC
CASSLGQGVKNYGYTF
>TRBJ2-5|-|TRBV7-9|13|-
TGTGCCAGCAGCTTTGACACGAAAGAGACCCAGTACTTC
CASSFDTKETQYF
>TRBJ2-3|-|TRBV4-3|16|TRBD1
TGCGCCAGCAGCCAAGATTGGGGACAGCCAACAGATACGCAGTATTTT
CASSQDWGQPTDTQYF
>TRBJ2-7|few|TRBV9|12|-
TGTGCCAGCAGCGTAGGTAGGGGTGAGCAGTACTTC
CASSVGRGEQYF
>TRBJ2-7|-|TRBV7-2|14|-
TGTGCCAGCAGCTTATACGACGGTTCCTACGAGCAGTACTTC
CASSLYDGSYEQYF
>TRBJ2-3|few|TRBV5-4|12|-
TGTGCCGTCCTGAAGGGGACAGATACGCAGTATTTT
CAVLKGTDTQYF
>TRBJ2-4|few|TRBV29-1|15|-
TGCAGTGCTCGGGACGGACCATTAGCCAAAAACATTCAGTACTTC
CSARDGPLAKNIQYF
>TRBJ2-7|-|TRBV5-1|15|TRBD1
TGCGCCAGCAGCGAAGGGGACAGGGATGTGAGCGAGCAGTACTTC
CASSEGDRDVSEQYF
>TRBJ1-1|-|TRBV4-2|14|-
TGTGCCAGCAGCCAAGCGGTGGAACCGATTGAAGCTTTCTTT
CASSQAVEPIEAFF